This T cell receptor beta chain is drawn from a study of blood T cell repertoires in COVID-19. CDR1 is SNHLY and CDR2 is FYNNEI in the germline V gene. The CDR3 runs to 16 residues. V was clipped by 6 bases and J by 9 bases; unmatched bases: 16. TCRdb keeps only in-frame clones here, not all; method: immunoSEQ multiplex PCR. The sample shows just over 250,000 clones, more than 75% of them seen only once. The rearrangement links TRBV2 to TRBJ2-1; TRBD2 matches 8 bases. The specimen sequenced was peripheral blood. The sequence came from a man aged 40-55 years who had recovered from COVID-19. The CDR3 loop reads CASSLPTSGVLGEQFF. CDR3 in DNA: TGTGCCAGCAGCCTACCCACTAGCGGCGTTCTCGGTGAGCAGTTCTTC.